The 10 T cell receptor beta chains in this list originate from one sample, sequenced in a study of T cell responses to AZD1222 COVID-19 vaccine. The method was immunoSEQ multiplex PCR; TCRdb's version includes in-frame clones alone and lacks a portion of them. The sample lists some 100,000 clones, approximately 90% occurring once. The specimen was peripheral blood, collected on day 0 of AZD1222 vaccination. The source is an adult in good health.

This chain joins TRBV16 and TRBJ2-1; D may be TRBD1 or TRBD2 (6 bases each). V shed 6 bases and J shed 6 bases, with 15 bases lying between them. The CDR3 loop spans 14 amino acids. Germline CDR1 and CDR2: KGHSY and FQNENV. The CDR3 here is CASSNSRGANEQFF. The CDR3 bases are TGTGCCAGCAGTAATTCTAGGGGGGCCAATGAGCAGTTCTTC. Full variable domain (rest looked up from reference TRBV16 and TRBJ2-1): GEEVAQTPKHLVRGEGQKAKLYCAPIKGHSYVFWYQQVLKNEFKFLISFQNENVFDETGMPKERFSAKCLPNSPCSLEIQATKLEDSAVYFCASSNSRGANEQFFGPGTRLTVL.

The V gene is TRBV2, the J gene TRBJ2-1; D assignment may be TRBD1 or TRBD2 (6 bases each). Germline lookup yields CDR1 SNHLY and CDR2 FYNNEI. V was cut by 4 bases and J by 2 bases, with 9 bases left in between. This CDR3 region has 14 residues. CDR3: CASSAGAPYNEQFF. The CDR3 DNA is TGTGCCAGCAGTGCGGGGGCGCCCTACAATGAGCAGTTCTTC.

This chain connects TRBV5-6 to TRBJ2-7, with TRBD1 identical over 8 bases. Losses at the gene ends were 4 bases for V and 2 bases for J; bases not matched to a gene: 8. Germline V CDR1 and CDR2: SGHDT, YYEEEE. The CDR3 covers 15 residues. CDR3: CASSVGRDRPYEQYF. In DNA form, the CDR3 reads TGTGCCAGCAGCGTAGGTCGGGACAGGCCCTACGAGCAGTACTTC.

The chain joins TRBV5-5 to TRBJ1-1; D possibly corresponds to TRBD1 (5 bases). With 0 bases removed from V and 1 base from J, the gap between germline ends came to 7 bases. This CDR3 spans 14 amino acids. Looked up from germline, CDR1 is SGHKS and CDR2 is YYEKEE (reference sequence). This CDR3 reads CASSLGGQNTEAFF. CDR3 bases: TGTGCCAGCAGCTTGGGCGGACAGAACACTGAAGCTTTCTTT. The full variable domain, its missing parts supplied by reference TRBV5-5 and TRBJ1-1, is DAGVTQSPTHLIKTRGQQVTLRCSPISGHKSVSWYQQVLGQGPQFIFQYYEKEERGRGNFPDRFSARQFPNYSSELNVNALLLGDSALYLCASSLGGQNTEAFFGQGTRLTVV.

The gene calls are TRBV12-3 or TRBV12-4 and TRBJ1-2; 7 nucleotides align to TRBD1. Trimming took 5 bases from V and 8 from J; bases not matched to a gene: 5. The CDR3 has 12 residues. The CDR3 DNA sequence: TGTGCCAGCAGTGGGACAGCTACAGGCTACACCTTC. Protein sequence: CASSGTATGYTF.

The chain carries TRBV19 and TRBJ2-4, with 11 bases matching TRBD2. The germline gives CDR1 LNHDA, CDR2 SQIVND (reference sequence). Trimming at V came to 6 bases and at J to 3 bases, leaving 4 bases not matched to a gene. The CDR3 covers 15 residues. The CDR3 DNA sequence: TGTGCCAGTAGAGATACTAGCGGGGGCAAAAACATTCAGTACTTC. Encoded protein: CASRDTSGGKNIQYF.

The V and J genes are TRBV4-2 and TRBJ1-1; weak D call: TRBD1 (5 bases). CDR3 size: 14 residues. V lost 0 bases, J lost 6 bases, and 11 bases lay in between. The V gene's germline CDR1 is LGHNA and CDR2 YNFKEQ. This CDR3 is CASSQDQGRPEAFF. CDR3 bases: TGTGCCAGCAGCCAAGATCAGGGTCGACCTGAAGCTTTCTTT.

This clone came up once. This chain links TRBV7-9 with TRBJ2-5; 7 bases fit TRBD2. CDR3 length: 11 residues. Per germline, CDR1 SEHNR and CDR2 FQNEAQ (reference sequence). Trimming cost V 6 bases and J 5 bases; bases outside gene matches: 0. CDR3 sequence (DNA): TGTGCCAGCAGGCGGGAGGAGACCCAGTACTTC. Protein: CASRREETQYF. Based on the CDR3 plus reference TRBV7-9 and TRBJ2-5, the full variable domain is DTGVSQNPRHKITKRGQNVTFRCDPISEHNRLYWYRQTLGQGPEFLTYFQNEAQLEKSRLLSDRFSAERPKGSFSTLEIQRTEQGDSAMYLCASRREETQYFGPGTRLLVL.

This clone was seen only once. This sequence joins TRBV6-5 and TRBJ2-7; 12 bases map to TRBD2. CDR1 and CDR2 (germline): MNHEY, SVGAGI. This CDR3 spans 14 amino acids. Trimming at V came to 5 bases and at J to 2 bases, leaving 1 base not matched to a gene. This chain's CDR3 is CASSLAGGPYEQYF. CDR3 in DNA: TGTGCCAGCAGTCTAGCGGGGGGGCCCTACGAGCAGTACTTC.

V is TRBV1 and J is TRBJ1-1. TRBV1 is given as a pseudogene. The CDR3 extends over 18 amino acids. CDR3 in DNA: TGCACCAGCAGCCAAACCCCCGTCAGACGAATTATGAACACTGAAGCTTTCTTT. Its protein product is CTSSQTPVRRIMNTEAFF.